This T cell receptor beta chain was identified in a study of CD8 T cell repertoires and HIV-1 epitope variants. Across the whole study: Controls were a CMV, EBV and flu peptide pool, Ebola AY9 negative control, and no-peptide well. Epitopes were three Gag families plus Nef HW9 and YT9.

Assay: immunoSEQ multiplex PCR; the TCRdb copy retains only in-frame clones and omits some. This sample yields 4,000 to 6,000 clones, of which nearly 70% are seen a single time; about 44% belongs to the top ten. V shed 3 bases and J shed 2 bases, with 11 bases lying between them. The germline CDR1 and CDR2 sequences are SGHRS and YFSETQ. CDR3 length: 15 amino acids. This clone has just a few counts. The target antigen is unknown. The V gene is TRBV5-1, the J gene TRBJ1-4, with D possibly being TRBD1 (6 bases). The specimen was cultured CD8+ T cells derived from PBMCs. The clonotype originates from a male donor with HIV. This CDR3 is CASSSNRETNEKLFF. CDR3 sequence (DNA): TGCGCCAGCAGCTCTAACAGGGAGACTAATGAAAAACTGTTTTTT.